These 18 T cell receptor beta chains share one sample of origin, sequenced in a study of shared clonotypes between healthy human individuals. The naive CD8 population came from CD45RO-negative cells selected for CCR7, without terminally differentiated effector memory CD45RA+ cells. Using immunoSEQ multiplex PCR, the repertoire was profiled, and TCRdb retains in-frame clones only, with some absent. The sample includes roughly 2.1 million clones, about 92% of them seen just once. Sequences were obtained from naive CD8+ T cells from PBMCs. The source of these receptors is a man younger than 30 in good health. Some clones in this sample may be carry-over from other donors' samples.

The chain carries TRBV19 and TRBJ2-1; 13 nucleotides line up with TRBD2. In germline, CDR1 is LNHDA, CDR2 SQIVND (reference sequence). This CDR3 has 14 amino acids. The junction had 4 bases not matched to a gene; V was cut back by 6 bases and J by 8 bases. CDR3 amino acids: CASSHGLAGDEQFF. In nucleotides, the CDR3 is TGTGCCAGTAGCCACGGACTAGCGGGAGATGAGCAGTTCTTC.

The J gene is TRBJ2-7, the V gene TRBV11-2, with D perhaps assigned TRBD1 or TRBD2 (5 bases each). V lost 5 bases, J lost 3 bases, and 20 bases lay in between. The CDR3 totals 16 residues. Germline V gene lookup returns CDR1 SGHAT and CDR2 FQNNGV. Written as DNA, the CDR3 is TGTGCCAGCAGCGAGGGGCTGAGGACGGGCGACTACGAGCAGTACTTC. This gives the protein CASSEGLRTGDYEQYF.

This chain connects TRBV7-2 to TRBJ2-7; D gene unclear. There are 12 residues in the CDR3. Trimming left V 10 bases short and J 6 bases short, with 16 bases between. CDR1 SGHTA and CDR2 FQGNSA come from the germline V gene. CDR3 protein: CATSPEVPEQYF. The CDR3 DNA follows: TGTGCCACATCCCCCGAGGTCCCCGAGCAGTACTTC.

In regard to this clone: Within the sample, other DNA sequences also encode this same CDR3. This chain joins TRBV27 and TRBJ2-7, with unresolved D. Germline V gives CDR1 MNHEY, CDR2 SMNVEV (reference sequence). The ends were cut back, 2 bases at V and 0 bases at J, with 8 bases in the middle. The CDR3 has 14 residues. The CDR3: CASSLAGPSYEQYF. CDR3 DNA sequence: TGTGCCAGCAGTTTAGCCGGGCCCTCCTACGAGCAGTACTTC.

In nucleotides, the CDR3 is TGTGCCATCAGTGAGTCTCGCTCAATAGTCAGGGCAGATACGCAGTATTTT. Its protein product is CAISESRSIVRADTQYF. The chain has TRBV10-3 and TRBJ2-3, with D possibly matching TRBD1 (5 bases). The V end was cut by 0 bases, the J end by 4 bases, with 17 bases between. CDR1 ENHRY and CDR2 SYGVKD come from the germline V gene. CDR3 length: 17 amino acids.

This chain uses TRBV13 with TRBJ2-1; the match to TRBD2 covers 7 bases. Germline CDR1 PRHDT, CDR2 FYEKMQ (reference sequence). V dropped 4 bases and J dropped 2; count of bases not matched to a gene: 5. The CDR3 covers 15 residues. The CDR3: CASSSPGTTYNEQFF. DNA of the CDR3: TGTGCCAGCAGCTCACCCGGGACTACCTACAATGAGCAGTTCTTC.

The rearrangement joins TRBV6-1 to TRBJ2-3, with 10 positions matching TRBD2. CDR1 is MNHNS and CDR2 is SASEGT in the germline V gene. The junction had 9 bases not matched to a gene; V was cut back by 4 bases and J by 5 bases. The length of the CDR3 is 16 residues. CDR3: CASSVLAGEFGDTQYF. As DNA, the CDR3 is TGTGCCAGCAGTGTCCTAGCGGGAGAATTTGGAGATACGCAGTATTTT.

This CDR3 reads CASSPPSLGETQYF. CDR3 in DNA: TGTGCCAGCAGCCCCCCCAGTCTGGGGGAGACCCAGTACTTC. The V gene is TRBV11-2, the J gene TRBJ2-5, with D uncertain. The V gene lost 5 bases and the J gene lost 5 bases, with 15 bases spanning the gap. This CDR3 comprises 14 residues. CDR1 is SGHAT, CDR2 FQNNGV, per germline. Complete variable domain (other parts from reference TRBV11-2 and TRBJ2-5): EAGVAQSPRYKIIEKRQSVAFWCNPISGHATLYWYQQILGQGPKLLIQFQNNGVVDDSQLPKDRFSAERLKGVDSTLKIQPAKLEDSAVYLCASSPPSLGETQYFGPGTRLLVL.

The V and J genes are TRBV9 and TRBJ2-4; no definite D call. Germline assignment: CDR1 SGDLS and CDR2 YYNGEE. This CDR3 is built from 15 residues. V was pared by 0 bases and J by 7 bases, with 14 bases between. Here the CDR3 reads CASSVDFGSRNIQYF. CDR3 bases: TGTGCCAGCAGCGTAGATTTTGGGTCCCGGAACATTCAGTACTTC.

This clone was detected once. The CDR3 sequence is CASSLQGRRGNNQPQHF. CDR3 sequence (DNA): TGCGCCAGCAGCCTCCAAGGGCGAAGGGGTAACAATCAGCCCCAGCATTTT. This chain connects TRBV4-1 to TRBJ1-5, with D maybe TRBD1 (5 bases). V dropped 4 bases and J dropped 3 bases, with 19 bases sitting between them. There are 17 residues in the CDR3. Germline V lookup: CDR1 MGHRA, CDR2 YSYEKL.

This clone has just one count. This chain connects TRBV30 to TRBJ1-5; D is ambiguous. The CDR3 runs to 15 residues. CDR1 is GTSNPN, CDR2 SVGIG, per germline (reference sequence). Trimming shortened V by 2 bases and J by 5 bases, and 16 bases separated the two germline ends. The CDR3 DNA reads TGTGCCTGGAGTCCACGGGAAAGAGGAGATCAGCCCCAGCATTTT. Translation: CAWSPRERGDQPQHF.

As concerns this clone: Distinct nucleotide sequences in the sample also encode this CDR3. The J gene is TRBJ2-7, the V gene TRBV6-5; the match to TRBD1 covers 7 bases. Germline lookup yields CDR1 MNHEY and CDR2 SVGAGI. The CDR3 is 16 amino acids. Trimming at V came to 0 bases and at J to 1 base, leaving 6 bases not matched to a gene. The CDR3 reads CASSYSTGSRSYEQYF. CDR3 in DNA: TGTGCCAGCAGTTACTCGACAGGGTCAAGATCCTACGAGCAGTACTTC.

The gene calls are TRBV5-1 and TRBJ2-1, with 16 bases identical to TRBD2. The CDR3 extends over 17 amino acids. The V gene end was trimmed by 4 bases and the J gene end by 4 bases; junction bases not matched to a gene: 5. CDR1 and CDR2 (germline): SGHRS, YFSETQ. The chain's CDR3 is CASSRGLAGGAYNEQFF. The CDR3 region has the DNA TGCGCCAGCAGCAGGGGACTAGCGGGAGGGGCTTACAATGAGCAGTTCTTC.

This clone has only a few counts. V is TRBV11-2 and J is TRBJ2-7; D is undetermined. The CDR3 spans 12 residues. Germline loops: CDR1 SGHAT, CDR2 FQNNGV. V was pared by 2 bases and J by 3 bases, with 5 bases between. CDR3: CASSLTDYEQYF. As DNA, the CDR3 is TGTGCCAGCAGCTTAACGGACTACGAGCAGTACTTC.

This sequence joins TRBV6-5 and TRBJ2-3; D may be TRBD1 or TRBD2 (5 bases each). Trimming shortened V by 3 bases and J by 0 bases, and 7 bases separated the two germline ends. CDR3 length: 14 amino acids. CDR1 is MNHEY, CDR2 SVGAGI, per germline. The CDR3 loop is CASSYGDSTDTQYF. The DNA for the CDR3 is TGTGCCAGCAGTTATGGGGACAGCACAGATACGCAGTATTTT.

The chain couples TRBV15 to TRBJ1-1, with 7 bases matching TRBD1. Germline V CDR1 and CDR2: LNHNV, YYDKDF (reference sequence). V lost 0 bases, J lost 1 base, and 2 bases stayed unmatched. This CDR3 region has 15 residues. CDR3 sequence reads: CATSRDKGANTEAFF. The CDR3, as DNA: TGTGCCACCAGCAGAGATAAGGGGGCGAACACTGAAGCTTTCTTT.

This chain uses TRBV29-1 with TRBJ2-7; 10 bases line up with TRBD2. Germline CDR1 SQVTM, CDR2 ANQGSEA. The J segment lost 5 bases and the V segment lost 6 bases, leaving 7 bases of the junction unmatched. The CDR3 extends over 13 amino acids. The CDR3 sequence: CSVLLAGVNEQYF. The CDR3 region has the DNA TGCAGCGTCCTCCTAGCGGGAGTTAACGAGCAGTACTTC.

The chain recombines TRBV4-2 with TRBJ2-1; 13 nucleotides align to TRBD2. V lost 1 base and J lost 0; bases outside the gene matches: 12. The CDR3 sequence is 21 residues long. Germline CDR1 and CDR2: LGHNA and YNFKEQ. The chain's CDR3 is CASSQAWGLAGISSSYNEQFF. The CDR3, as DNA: TGTGCCAGCAGCCAAGCGTGGGGACTAGCGGGGATATCAAGCTCCTACAATGAGCAGTTCTTC.